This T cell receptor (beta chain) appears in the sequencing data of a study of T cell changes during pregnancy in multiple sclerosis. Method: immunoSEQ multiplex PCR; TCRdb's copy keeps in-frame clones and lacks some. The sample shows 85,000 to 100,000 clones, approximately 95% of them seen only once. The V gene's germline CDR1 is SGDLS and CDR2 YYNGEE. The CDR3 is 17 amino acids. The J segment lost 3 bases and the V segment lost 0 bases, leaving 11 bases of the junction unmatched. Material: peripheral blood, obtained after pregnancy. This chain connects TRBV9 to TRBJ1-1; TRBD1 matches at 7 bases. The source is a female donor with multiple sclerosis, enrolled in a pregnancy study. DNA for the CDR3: TGTGCCAGCAGCGTAGGAACAGGGGCAGGGTTGGACACTGAAGCTTTCTTT. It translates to CASSVGTGAGLDTEAFF.